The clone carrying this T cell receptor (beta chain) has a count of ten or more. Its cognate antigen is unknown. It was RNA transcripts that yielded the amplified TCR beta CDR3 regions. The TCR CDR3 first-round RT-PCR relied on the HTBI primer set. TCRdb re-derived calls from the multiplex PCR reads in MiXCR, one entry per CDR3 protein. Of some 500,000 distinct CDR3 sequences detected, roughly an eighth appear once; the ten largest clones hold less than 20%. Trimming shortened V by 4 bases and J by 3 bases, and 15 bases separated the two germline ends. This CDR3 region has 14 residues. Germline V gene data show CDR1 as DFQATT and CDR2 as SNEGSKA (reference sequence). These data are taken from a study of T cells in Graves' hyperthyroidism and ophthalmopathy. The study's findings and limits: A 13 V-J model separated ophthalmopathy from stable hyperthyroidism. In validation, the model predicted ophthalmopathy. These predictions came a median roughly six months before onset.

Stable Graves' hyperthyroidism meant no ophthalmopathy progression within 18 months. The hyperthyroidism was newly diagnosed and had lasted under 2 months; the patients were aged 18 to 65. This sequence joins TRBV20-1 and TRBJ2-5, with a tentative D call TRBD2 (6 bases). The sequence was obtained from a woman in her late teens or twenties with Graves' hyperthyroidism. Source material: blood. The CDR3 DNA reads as TGCAGTGCTATCCGAGGGGACTTGAAAGAGACCCAGTACTTC. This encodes CSAIRGDLKETQYF.